Described below is a single T cell receptor beta chain sequence and its context. Profiled with immunoSEQ multiplex PCR; TCRdb holds only in-frame clones, not every one. The repertoire holds 85,000 to 130,000 clones, with 80% to 90% as singletons. This sample is part of a study of blood T cell repertoires in COVID-19. On the study more broadly: COVID-19 samples, acute and convalescent, were from the United States, Italy and Spain.

Those who participated ranged in age from 18 to 89 years and resided in 24 US areas. The sequenced material came from PBMCs or T cells enriched from blood (not recorded which). The sequence came from a woman aged 50 to 60 who had recovered from COVID-19.

The CDR3 spells CASSLVGGPTPGYTF. The CDR3 DNA is TGTGCCAGCAGCTTAGTGGGGGGGCCCACCCCCGGCTACACCTTC. This chain joins TRBV7-9 and TRBJ1-2, with TRBD1 as a possible D gene (6 bases). Trimming removed 1 base at V and 8 bases at J, with 17 bases between. Germline CDR1 is SEHNR and CDR2 is FQNEAQ (reference sequence). The CDR3 is 15 residues long.